The rows below give T cell receptor beta chains drawn from one sample of a study of siplizumab effects on memory and regulatory T cells. Repertoires were generated with immunoSEQ multiplex PCR, while TCRdb's copy carries only in-frame clones and drops some. The data contain tens of thousands of clones, around 97% of them seen just once; the ten biggest clones take up around 0.031%. The sample was naive CD4+ T cells sorted from blood. Receptors originate from a human donor in good health. Each CDR3 is given with its conserved first and last residue. The order of the fields is clone size, J gene, D gene, V gene, CDR3 protein, CDR3 DNA. The D gene is left open where the match is weak. Not every row has a clone size; where given, it reads once, few, many or a size class.

clone size: NA; J gene: TRBJ1-2; D gene: NA; V gene: TRBV28; CDR3 protein: CASSSSIESYGYTF; CDR3 DNA: NA
clone size: NA; J gene: TRBJ2-3; D gene: NA; V gene: TRBV5-6; CDR3 protein: CASSLDTDTQYF; CDR3 DNA: TGTGCCAGCAGCTTAGACACAGATACGCAGTATTTT
clone size: NA; J gene: TRBJ2-2; D gene: TRBD1; V gene: TRBV10-3; CDR3 protein: CAIRDRGQDGELFF; CDR3 DNA: TGTGCCATCAGAGACAGGGGGCAGGACGGGGAGCTGTTTTTT
clone size: NA; J gene: TRBJ1-2; D gene: TRBD1; V gene: TRBV7-8; CDR3 protein: CASSRQGSYGYTF; CDR3 DNA: TGTGCCAGCAGCCGACAGGGTTCCTATGGCTACACCTTC
clone size: NA; J gene: TRBJ2-5; D gene: NA; V gene: TRBV10-3; CDR3 protein: CAISEAVTQETQYF; CDR3 DNA: TGTGCCATCAGTGAGGCAGTCACTCAAGAGACCCAGTACTTC
clone size: NA; J gene: TRBJ2-7; D gene: TRBD1; V gene: TRBV27; CDR3 protein: CASSLSRQGSYEQYF; CDR3 DNA: TGTGCCAGCAGTTTATCCCGACAGGGTTCCTACGAGCAGTACTTC
clone size: NA; J gene: TRBJ1-2; D gene: NA; V gene: TRBV6-5; CDR3 protein: CASSYIGLGDYGYTF; CDR3 DNA: TGTGCCAGCAGCTACATCGGCCTCGGAGACTATGGCTACACCTTC
clone size: NA; J gene: TRBJ1-6; D gene: TRBD1; V gene: TRBV18; CDR3 protein: CASSLVTTGEHSPLHF; CDR3 DNA: TGTGCCAGCTCACTCGTAACTACAGGGGAACATTCACCCCTCCACTTT
clone size: NA; J gene: TRBJ2-3; D gene: NA; V gene: TRBV7-2; CDR3 protein: CASLQKGADTQYF; CDR3 DNA: TGTGCCAGCCTTCAGAAAGGCGCAGATACGCAGTATTTT
clone size: NA; J gene: TRBJ1-2; D gene: TRBD1; V gene: TRBV6-6; CDR3 protein: CASSKETGGLYGYTF; CDR3 DNA: TGTGCCAGCAGTAAAGAGACAGGGGGCCTCTATGGCTACACCTTC
clone size: NA; J gene: TRBJ1-5; D gene: NA; V gene: TRBV19; CDR3 protein: CASSGPTDYSNQPQHF; CDR3 DNA: TGTGCCAGTAGTGGCCCGACAGATTATAGCAATCAGCCCCAGCATTTT
clone size: NA; J gene: TRBJ1-3; D gene: NA; V gene: TRBV9; CDR3 protein: CASSVQGSSGNTIYF; CDR3 DNA: TGTGCCAGCAGCGTCCAGGGGAGCTCTGGAAACACCATATATTTT
clone size: NA; J gene: TRBJ2-7; D gene: TRBD2; V gene: TRBV28; CDR3 protein: CASGLAGSSYEQYF; CDR3 DNA: TGTGCCAGCGGACTAGCGGGGTCTTCCTACGAGCAGTACTTC
clone size: NA; J gene: TRBJ2-1; D gene: NA; V gene: TRBV7-2; CDR3 protein: CASSLAFVDNEQFF; CDR3 DNA: TGTGCCAGCAGCTTAGCTTTTGTCGACAATGAGCAGTTCTTC
clone size: NA; J gene: TRBJ2-7; D gene: NA; V gene: TRBV5-1; CDR3 protein: CASSLSRDKVEQYF; CDR3 DNA: TGCGCCAGCAGCTTGAGCAGGGATAAGGTCGAGCAGTACTTC
clone size: NA; J gene: TRBJ2-1; D gene: TRBD2; V gene: TRBV7-2; CDR3 protein: CASSLARPSGGAGEQFF; CDR3 DNA: TGTGCCAGCAGCTTAGCCCGCCCTAGCGGGGGGGCCGGTGAGCAGTTCTTC
clone size: NA; J gene: TRBJ2-7; D gene: NA; V gene: TRBV5-1; CDR3 protein: CASSLIFGDEQYF; CDR3 DNA: TGCGCCAGCAGCTTGATTTTCGGCGACGAGCAGTACTTC
clone size: NA; J gene: TRBJ2-4; D gene: NA; V gene: TRBV9; CDR3 protein: CASSVGGENIQYF; CDR3 DNA: TGTGCCAGCAGCGTAGGAGGGGAGAACATTCAGTACTTC
clone size: NA; J gene: TRBJ1-1; D gene: NA; V gene: TRBV2; CDR3 protein: CASSLNGAGGTEAFF; CDR3 DNA: TGTGCCAGCAGTTTAAATGGGGCCGGGGGCACTGAAGCTTTCTTT
clone size: NA; J gene: TRBJ2-3; D gene: TRBD2; V gene: TRBV5-4; CDR3 protein: CASSLGGLLPRDTQYF; CDR3 DNA: TGTGCCAGCAGCTTGGGGGGACTACTACCAAGGGATACGCAGTATTTT
clone size: NA; J gene: TRBJ2-5; D gene: NA; V gene: TRBV7-3; CDR3 protein: CASSLNWGETQYF; CDR3 DNA: TGTGCCAGCAGCTTAAATTGGGGAGAGACCCAGTACTTC
clone size: NA; J gene: TRBJ2-3; D gene: TRBD2; V gene: TRBV5-1; CDR3 protein: CASSFSGGADTQYF; CDR3 DNA: TGCGCCAGCAGCTTTAGCGGGGGGGCGGATACGCAGTATTTT
clone size: NA; J gene: TRBJ2-7; D gene: TRBD2; V gene: TRBV7-3; CDR3 protein: CASSQSGGASSEQYF; CDR3 DNA: TGTGCCAGCAGCCAAAGCGGGGGGGCGTCGAGCGAGCAGTACTTC
clone size: NA; J gene: TRBJ1-5; D gene: NA; V gene: TRBV6-1; CDR3 protein: CASSEQWSNQPQHF; CDR3 DNA: TGTGCCAGCAGTGAACAGTGGAGCAATCAGCCCCAGCATTTT
clone size: NA; J gene: TRBJ1-5; D gene: NA; V gene: TRBV27; CDR3 protein: CASSTTGAYSNQPQHF; CDR3 DNA: TGTGCCAGCAGTACTACTGGTGCATATAGCAATCAGCCCCAGCATTTT
clone size: NA; J gene: TRBJ1-2; D gene: TRBD1; V gene: TRBV6-6; CDR3 protein: CASSPRGNYGYTF; CDR3 DNA: TGTGCCAGCAGTCCCAGGGGGAACTATGGCTACACCTTC
clone size: NA; J gene: TRBJ2-7; D gene: NA; V gene: TRBV6-5; CDR3 protein: CASRTVSYEQYF; CDR3 DNA: TGTGCCAGCAGAACAGTCTCCTACGAGCAGTACTTC
clone size: NA; J gene: TRBJ1-1; D gene: TRBD1; V gene: TRBV7-7; CDR3 protein: CASSILQGTEAFF; CDR3 DNA: TGTGCCAGCAGCATTCTACAGGGGACTGAAGCTTTCTTT
clone size: NA; J gene: TRBJ1-2; D gene: TRBD1; V gene: TRBV5-1; CDR3 protein: CASSPYGTGINYGYTF; CDR3 DNA: TGCGCCAGCAGCCCCTACGGGACAGGGATTAACTATGGCTACACCTTC
clone size: NA; J gene: TRBJ2-5; D gene: TRBD2; V gene: TRBV5-4; CDR3 protein: CASSLSGGAQETQYF; CDR3 DNA: TGTGCCAGCAGCTTGAGCGGGGGGGCCCAGGAGACCCAGTACTTC
clone size: NA; J gene: TRBJ1-1; D gene: TRBD1; V gene: TRBV7-3; CDR3 protein: CASSLNPLAGGTEAFF; CDR3 DNA: TGTGCCAGCAGCCTAAATCCCCTTGCAGGGGGGACTGAAGCTTTCTTT
clone size: NA; J gene: TRBJ1-3; D gene: TRBD1; V gene: TRBV25-1; CDR3 protein: CASRDRGVSGNTIYF; CDR3 DNA: TGTGCCAGCAGGGACAGGGGGGTCTCTGGAAACACCATATATTTT
clone size: NA; J gene: TRBJ2-7; D gene: TRBD1; V gene: TRBV9; CDR3 protein: CASSAGGAVNSYEQYF; CDR3 DNA: TGTGCCAGCAGCGCAGGGGGCGCAGTTAACTCCTACGAGCAGTACTTC
clone size: NA; J gene: TRBJ1-2; D gene: NA; V gene: TRBV6-5; CDR3 protein: CASSSVGRGSDGYTF; CDR3 DNA: TGTGCCAGCAGTTCTGTGGGCAGGGGTAGTGATGGCTACACCTTC
clone size: once; J gene: TRBJ1-5; D gene: NA; V gene: TRBV2; CDR3 protein: CASSEAGGWDSNQPQHF; CDR3 DNA: TGTGCCAGCAGTGAAGCGGGCGGTTGGGACAGCAATCAGCCCCAGCATTTT
clone size: NA; J gene: TRBJ1-2; D gene: NA; V gene: TRBV4-2; CDR3 protein: CASSQEVGTKIGYGYTF; CDR3 DNA: TGTGCCAGCAGCCAAGAGGTAGGGACAAAGATCGGCTATGGCTACACCTTC
clone size: once; J gene: TRBJ2-1; D gene: TRBD1; V gene: TRBV23-1; CDR3 protein: CATKGTGPTDEQFF; CDR3 DNA: TGCGCCACGAAGGGGACAGGGCCTACGGATGAGCAGTTCTTC
clone size: once; J gene: TRBJ2-5; D gene: TRBD1; V gene: TRBV6-5; CDR3 protein: CASRRTGHGQETQYF; CDR3 DNA: TGTGCCAGCAGGCGGACAGGGCATGGCCAAGAGACCCAGTACTTC